This T cell receptor (beta chain) was sequenced for a study of regulatory T cells in long-lasting Graves disease (dated by TCRdb to the early 2020s). Study-level background: Persistent Graves' disease meant more than 5 years of antithyroid drug treatment with TSH receptor autoantibodies that stayed positive. Persistent Graves' disease patients were compared with newly diagnosed Graves' disease patients by peripheral blood TCR sequencing and RNA sequencing. The study was registered as a clinical trial and conducted in China. A total of roughly 33 samples were covered by TCR sequencing, comprising approximately 13 persistent and 20 or so newly diagnosed Graves' disease patients. Persistent Graves' disease patients in the clinical cohort had taken antithyroid drugs for 9 to 11 years on average. The research as a whole found: Persistent disease showed preferential use of TRBV28, TRBJ1-2 and TRBJ2-5, whereas newly diagnosed disease favored TRBV20-1 and TRBJ2-1. Patients with persistent disease shared more public clonotypes (around 2,700) than newly diagnosed patients did (approximately 970). Persistent Graves' disease patients showed lower TCR Shannon entropy and fewer highly expanded clones than newly diagnosed patients, suggesting clonal expansion. The authors acknowledged the small sample size as a limitation that may reduce accuracy. Sequencing and analysis were limited to the TCR beta chain. Only peripheral blood was studied, because thyroid tissue, the primary lesion, was inaccessible.

Interpreted using the paper, the time point label stands for: persistent/refractory GD, antithyroid drugs over 5 years with positive TRAb. For both TCR sequencing and RNA sequencing, RNA was extracted from PBMCs using TRIzol. The diagnosis of Graves' disease was made according to American Thyroid Association guidelines. Patients for the study were recruited at an endocrinology department in Xi'an, China. Each patient gave roughly 10 milliliters of peripheral blood, collected in an EDTA anticoagulant tube. PBMCs were isolated by Ficoll Paque Plus density gradient separation without further T cell sorting. An Agilent 2100 Bioanalyzer and agarose gel were used to check RNA quality, while a NanoDrop 2000 measured RNA concentration. This clonotype was counted at least ten times. No antigen is known for it. Nothing much larger sits one base from this clone, and base qualities are not available. The method was multiplex PCR. The sequencer listed for this sample is Illumina HiSeq 4000. CDR3 regions were amplified by Arm-PCR with iRepertoire HTBI primers to construct TCR beta libraries. Before sequencing, the PCR products went through gel purification. The source study handled its data this way. Across samples, about 63 TRBV and 12 to 15 TRBJ segments were identified and used for gene usage analysis of CDR3 amino acid clonotypes. COPE and FqMerger were used to merge the filtered high-quality paired reads into contigs. BLAST was used to align contigs to IMGT TRBV, TRBD and TRBJ reference genes, and CDR3 was defined according to IMGT. Highly expanded clones were defined as clonotypes with a frequency above 0.1%. Shannon entropy was used to measure repertoire diversity, and the Gini coefficient was used to measure V-J evenness. Public clonotypes were defined as clonotypes shared by more than one individual. The public reads were reanalyzed by TCRdb: fastp trimming at Q25, MiXCR alignment, in-frame beta chains only. Every entry covers one CDR3 protein and lists the most common genes and DNA from its rows. TCRdb's processing, not the study's, gives the V and J calls here. This sample holds approximately 380,000 distinct CDR3 sequences; around 21% were observed only once. The ten top clones hold 20% of the sample.

The CDR3 measures 12 amino acids from cysteine to phenylalanine. Just CDR3 DNA is preserved here, 36 bases in frame from base 1. The germline V gene encodes CDR1 MDHEN and CDR2 SYDVKM. V is clipped by 5 bases and J by 12 bases, and the sequence between their germline boundaries is 17 bases long. This receptor chain uses TRBV28 and TRBJ2-7; a weak D assignment points to TRBD2 (7 bases agree). Sequences were derived from peripheral blood mononuclear cells (PBMCs), sampled when the disease was refractory, from a patient treated with antithyroid drugs. The clonotype comes from a female donor with Graves disease. In nucleotides, the sequence is TGTGCCAGCAGTCAGGGAGGCGGGGGCTTGTACTTC. Translated, it reads CASSQGGGGLYF.